This TCR beta chain appears in the sequencing data of a study of cytomegalovirus exposure and HLA in healthy donors. Notes on this clone: Its antigen is not identified.

The germline gives CDR1 SGDLS, CDR2 YYNGEE. The CDR3 extends over 21 amino acids. J was trimmed by 0 bases and V by 3 bases; bases with no gene match: 16. General study results and limits: Specific recognition of CMV antigens was confirmed in vitro for a few chains (all CMV-associated). TCR beta sequences reportedly predicted most subjects' HLA-A and HLA-B alleles accurately. Some segments of the V type, notably TRBV6-2 and TRBV6-3, were excluded as indistinguishable. About 87% or about 30% of the time was how often most TCR beta V segments were productive, according to an earlier analysis.

Primers for the PCR totalled 60 Vbeta and 13 Jbeta. Profiled with immunoSEQ multiplex PCR; TCRdb holds only in-frame clones, not every one. The data show about 160,000 clones, roughly nine tenths seen once. The TCR originated in a woman aged 25 to 39 in good health and CMV-seronegative. Material for sequencing was PBMCs. This rearrangement joins TRBV9 to TRBJ2-6; 9 nucleotides match TRBD1. The CDR3 loop is CASSAQRTGAAPYSGANVLTF. The CDR3 DNA is TGTGCCAGCAGCGCCCAAAGGACAGGGGCCGCACCCTACTCTGGGGCCAACGTCCTGACTTTC.